This T cell receptor (beta chain) stems from a study of shared clonotypes between healthy human individuals (dated by TCRdb to about 2020). Regarding the research as a whole: The cohort comprised a couple of women and a few men aged 18 to 49 years. For each donor, CD4 naive and CD4 memory were each given three plates, CD8 naive was given two plates, and CD8 memory was given one plate. To estimate repertoire size and how much clonotypes are shared between individuals, the study performed deep sequencing of blood TCR repertoires from about five healthy adults. Different laboratories and diverse techniques were used to prepare libraries and sequence TCR repertoires, to increase sequencing depth and limit assay-specific biases. Per donor, leukapheresis produced somewhere between about 0.94 and 8.9 billion PBMCs.

With regard to this clone: There is no known antigen for this receptor. No base-level quality is on record; no much larger clone is a single base apart.

General conclusions and limits of the study: Based on pairwise subsampling, the degree of clonotype sharing among donors was expected to be affected by sequencing depth. Because the study included a small number of donors, the genetic and exposure-history diversity represented was limited. Only blood was sampled, and tissue TCR repertoires likely differ from those in blood. About 5% of naive CD4, roughly 3.5% of naive CD8, 2.3% of memory CD4, and about 0.4% of memory CD8 clonotypes were shared across several donors. Naive subsets generally had larger estimated clonotype richness than memory subsets did. Rarefaction of sorted-subset datasets indicated incomplete sequencing despite the large sequencing depth. Compared with non-shared clonotypes, the clonotypes found in all four sorted-subset donors had higher generation probabilities.

CD8 naive samples consisted of CD45RO-negative cells that were positively selected for CCR7, yielding a CD45RA+CCR7+ population without TemRA cells. The donors were healthy, HIV-negative adults who had no recently reported acute infections or vaccinations. All donors were Caucasian adults living in Nashville, Tennessee, USA. After blood collection by leukapheresis, PBMCs were isolated using Ficoll-Histopaque density gradient centrifugation and then cryopreserved in the vapor phase of liquid nitrogen. Analytical flow cytometry was used to check the purity and quantity of every magnetically sorted T cell population. Genomic DNA was isolated from every sorted fraction and measured by UV absorbance on a Nanodrop 2000c. CDR1 and CDR2, looked up from the germline V gene (reference sequence), are GTSNPN and SVGIG. The CDR3 holds 12 amino acids from the cysteine to the phenylalanine. This entry keeps only the CDR3 DNA: 36 bases, framed from base 1. Cut back by 5 bases and 2 bases, the V and J ends lie 10 bases apart.

Using the deep immunoSEQ assay, TCR CDR3 regions were amplified from genomic DNA by multiplex PCR. Genomic DNA extracted from each cell subset was distributed evenly over all wells of several immunoSEQ 96-well plates, and each plate served as one replicate. For sorted subsets, about 210 ng of genomic DNA, equivalent to 25,000 to 35,000 T cell genomes, went into each replicate PCR. Purified libraries were measured with a Qubit 3.0 fluorometer, size-checked on a Bioanalyzer 2100, and measured again with the KAPA Library Quantification kit. A separate single-read 150-cycle Illumina NextSeq 550 flow cell was used to sequence each immunoSEQ 96-well plate. The study's own analysis went as follows. Because only junctional sequences without quality scores were contained in the immunoSEQ output, filtering matching that applied to full-length reads could not be performed. To assign V/J genes and CDR3, sequences were annotated against IMGT germline references using PyIR, a Python wrapper for IgBLAST v1.9. Reads with weak V/J assignments (E-value above 1e-6), missing CDR3, stop codons, out-of-frame junctions, or ambiguous translated residues were removed. V3J clonotypes were defined as sequences sharing an identical inferred V gene, J gene, and CDR3 amino acid sequence. The percentage overlap between two repertoires was calculated by dividing the number of shared unique clonotypes by the size of the smaller repertoire. Repertoire richness was assessed with RTK rarefaction, the Chao1 estimator, and Recon v2.1 estimates of unobserved clonotypes. For all TCRbeta clonotypes obtained by the gDNA method from four donors, generation probabilities were computed with OLGA. TCRdb limited this immuneACCESS table to in-frame rearrangements with V and J called. A share of clones is missing; checked studies link under half to unresolved V genes, and the rest is unexplained. Clonal size and the V and J genes are those of that table, whereas D and trimming came from the DNA. Across this sample there are roughly 2,000,000 clones, with approximately 94% seen only once. The top ten constitute around 1% of the sample.

This sequence uses TRBV30 and TRBJ2-7; the D assignment is uncertain and may be TRBD1 or TRBD2, with 5 bases supporting each. This receptor was taken from a man between 18 and 29 years old in good health. The sequencing sample was made of naive CD8+ T cells sorted from blood. The intended sense of this specimen's cell subset or site label: CD45RA+CCR7+. The CDR3 protein: CAWGTDTYEQYF. Read as DNA, the sequence is TGTGCCTGGGGGACGGATACCTACGAGCAGTACTTC.